These 17 T cell receptor beta chains were sequenced from one sample in a study of shared clonotypes between healthy human individuals. Produced via immunoSEQ multiplex PCR; TCRdb's table is partial and in-frame only. This sample carries about 2 million clones, roughly 95% of them seen once, and the ten largest clones take 0.95% to 1.5%. Terminally differentiated effector memory CD45RA+ cells were excluded from the naive CD8 cells, which were CD45RO-negative and positively selected for CCR7. The sample comprised naive CD8+ T cells sorted from blood. These TCRs come from a man between 18 and 35 years old in good health.

The chain carries TRBV4-3 and TRBJ2-1; no definite D call. The CDR3 consists of 13 residues. V dropped 1 base and J dropped 8 bases, with 9 bases sitting between them. Germline CDR1 LGHNA, CDR2 YSLEER. The CDR3 DNA reads TGCGCCAGCAGCCAAGGGCTATATGATGAGCAGTTCTTC. It is translated as CASSQGLYDEQFF.

This chain uses TRBV15 with TRBJ2-7; D unclear. The ends were cut back, 0 bases at V and 2 bases at J, with 14 bases in the middle. Germline V gives CDR1 LNHNV, CDR2 YYDKDF (reference sequence). This CDR3 is built from 16 residues. CDR3 sequence: CATSRDRGAATYEQYF. The CDR3 DNA is TGTGCCACCAGCAGAGATCGAGGAGCAGCAACCTACGAGCAGTACTTC.

This chain joins TRBV9 and TRBJ1-1; D gene uncertain. The CDR3 has 15 residues. Germline V gives CDR1 SGDLS, CDR2 YYNGEE. V lost 4 bases, J lost 3 bases, and 16 bases lay in between. The CDR3: CASSPLVNGDTEAFF. CDR3 bases: TGTGCCAGCAGCCCCCTCGTCAACGGGGACACTGAAGCTTTCTTT.

The J gene is TRBJ2-7, the V gene TRBV4-1; no firm D call. The CDR3 totals 14 residues. V lost 4 bases, J lost 2 bases, and 12 bases lay in between. CDR1 MGHRA and CDR2 YSYEKL come from the germline V gene. The CDR3 coding sequence is TGCGCCAGCAGCCCCCTAGATGGGCCCTACGAGCAGTACTTC. This gives the protein CASSPLDGPYEQYF.

The rearrangement joins TRBV6-1 to TRBJ2-7; possible D gene TRBD1, 6 bases. Germline values: CDR1 MNHNS, CDR2 SASEGT. The CDR3 length is 14 residues. V lost 6 bases and J lost 2, with 14 bases in between. The CDR3 is CASSILQGTYEQYF. CDR3 nucleotide sequence: TGTGCCAGCAGCATCCTACAGGGTACCTACGAGCAGTACTTC.

The chain carries TRBV9 and TRBJ2-1; 15 nucleotides agree with TRBD2. J lost 8 bases, V lost 5 bases, and 2 bases had no gene match. There are 14 residues in the CDR3. Germline V gene lookup returns CDR1 SGDLS and CDR2 YYNGEE. The CDR3 DNA reads as TGTGCCAGCAGTGGACTAGCGGGAGGGGATGAGCAGTTCTTC. This encodes CASSGLAGGDEQFF.

This rearrangement joins TRBV4-1 to TRBJ1-6; D is possibly TRBD1 (5 bases). The V end was cut by 0 bases, the J end by 8 bases, with 14 bases between. The CDR3 extends over 16 amino acids. Germline loops: CDR1 MGHRA, CDR2 YSYEKL. DNA of the CDR3: TGCGCCAGCAGCCAAGATCCGCCGGGACGATATTCACCCCTCCACTTT. Translated: CASSQDPPGRYSPLHF.

Comments on this clone: The same CDR3 also results from other DNA sequences found in this sample. The rearrangement joins TRBV4-1 to TRBJ2-7; D may be TRBD1 or TRBD2 (6 bases each). Trimming cost V 2 bases and J 3 bases, with 11 bases left between them. This CDR3 spans 14 amino acids. CDR1 and CDR2 from the germline V gene are MGHRA and YSYEKL. The CDR3 bases are TGCGCCAGCAGCCAACGACTAGGGGGCTACGAGCAGTACTTC. It codes for CASSQRLGGYEQYF.

The chain carries TRBV13 and TRBJ2-2; tentatively, D is TRBD2 (6 bases). V lost 5 bases, J lost 7 bases, and 17 bases lay in between. Germline CDR1 reads PRHDT; CDR2 reads FYEKMQ (reference sequence). CDR3 length: 15 residues. CDR3 bases: TGTGCCAGCAGCCTGCCCCGGGAGCTAGGCGGGGAGCTGTTTTTT. Translation gives CASSLPRELGGELFF.

The rearrangement links TRBV28 to TRBJ1-2; the D is unclear. In germline, CDR1 is MDHEN, CDR2 SYDVKM. Trimming left V 0 bases short and J 4 bases short, with 6 bases between. The CDR3 spans 13 residues. CDR3: CASSLWGTYGYTF. The DNA of the CDR3 is TGTGCCAGCAGTTTATGGGGAACCTATGGCTACACCTTC.

The chain uses TRBV27 and TRBJ2-5; no reliable D call. Germline V lookup: CDR1 MNHEY, CDR2 SMNVEV (reference sequence). V was cut by 8 bases and J by 0 bases, with 16 bases left in between. CDR3 length: 15 residues. DNA of the CDR3: TGTGCCAGCGGCACCCGGTGGGCGTACCAAGAGACCCAGTACTTC. Amino acids: CASGTRWAYQETQYF.

V is TRBV2 and J is TRBJ2-5; a weak D match, TRBD2 (6 bases). V was cut by 1 base and J by 4 bases, with 10 bases left in between. CDR1 SNHLY and CDR2 FYNNEI come from the germline V gene. CDR3 length: 14 residues. The CDR3 sequence: CASSEVAVAETQYF. CDR3 coding DNA: TGTGCCAGCAGTGAAGTAGCGGTGGCAGAGACCCAGTACTTC.

The chain has TRBV6-1 and TRBJ1-6, with D tentatively TRBD1 (6 bases). The CDR3 totals 16 residues. V lost 3 bases, J lost 6 bases, and 15 bases lay in between. Germline V gene data show CDR1 as MNHNS and CDR2 as SASEGT. CDR3: CASSDLMGAPNSPLHF. DNA for the CDR3: TGTGCCAGCAGTGATCTCATGGGGGCGCCTAATTCACCCCTCCACTTT.

The chain has TRBV18 and TRBJ1-4, with D uncertain. The V end was cut by 3 bases, the J end by 11 bases, with 13 bases between. CDR3 length equals 13 residues. CDR1 is KGHSH, CDR2 LQKENI, per germline. CDR3 nucleotide sequence: TGTGCCAGCTCACCTGAGGGCCCCAGGAAACTGTTTTTT. This encodes CASSPEGPRKLFF.

The chain recombines TRBV6-6 with TRBJ2-7, with 9 bases aligning to TRBD2. Germline V gives CDR1 MNHNY, CDR2 SVGAGI (reference sequence). V shed 8 bases, J shed 6 bases, and the junction held 5 bases outside the gene matches. This CDR3 region has 12 residues. CDR3 in amino acids: CASSSGGFEQYF. CDR3 coding DNA: TGTGCCAGCTCGAGCGGGGGGTTCGAGCAGTACTTC.

The chain carries TRBV19 and TRBJ2-7; 10 bases map to TRBD1. V shed 6 bases, J shed 2 bases, and the junction held 7 bases outside the gene matches. Germline CDR1 is LNHDA and CDR2 is SQIVND (reference sequence). This CDR3 region has 15 residues. The CDR3 sequence: CASSPGQGSTYEQYF. CDR3 DNA sequence: TGTGCCAGTAGCCCGGGACAGGGGTCGACCTACGAGCAGTACTTC.

This chain links TRBV28 with TRBJ1-1; D is undetermined. Germline CDR1 reads MDHEN; CDR2 reads SYDVKM. The CDR3 length is 17 residues. The V end was cut by 4 bases, the J end by 1 base, with 19 bases between. The CDR3 DNA reads TGTGCCAGCAGTTCCTCGAAGGTTAATCCCCCGAACACTGAAGCTTTCTTT. Translating it yields CASSSSKVNPPNTEAFF.